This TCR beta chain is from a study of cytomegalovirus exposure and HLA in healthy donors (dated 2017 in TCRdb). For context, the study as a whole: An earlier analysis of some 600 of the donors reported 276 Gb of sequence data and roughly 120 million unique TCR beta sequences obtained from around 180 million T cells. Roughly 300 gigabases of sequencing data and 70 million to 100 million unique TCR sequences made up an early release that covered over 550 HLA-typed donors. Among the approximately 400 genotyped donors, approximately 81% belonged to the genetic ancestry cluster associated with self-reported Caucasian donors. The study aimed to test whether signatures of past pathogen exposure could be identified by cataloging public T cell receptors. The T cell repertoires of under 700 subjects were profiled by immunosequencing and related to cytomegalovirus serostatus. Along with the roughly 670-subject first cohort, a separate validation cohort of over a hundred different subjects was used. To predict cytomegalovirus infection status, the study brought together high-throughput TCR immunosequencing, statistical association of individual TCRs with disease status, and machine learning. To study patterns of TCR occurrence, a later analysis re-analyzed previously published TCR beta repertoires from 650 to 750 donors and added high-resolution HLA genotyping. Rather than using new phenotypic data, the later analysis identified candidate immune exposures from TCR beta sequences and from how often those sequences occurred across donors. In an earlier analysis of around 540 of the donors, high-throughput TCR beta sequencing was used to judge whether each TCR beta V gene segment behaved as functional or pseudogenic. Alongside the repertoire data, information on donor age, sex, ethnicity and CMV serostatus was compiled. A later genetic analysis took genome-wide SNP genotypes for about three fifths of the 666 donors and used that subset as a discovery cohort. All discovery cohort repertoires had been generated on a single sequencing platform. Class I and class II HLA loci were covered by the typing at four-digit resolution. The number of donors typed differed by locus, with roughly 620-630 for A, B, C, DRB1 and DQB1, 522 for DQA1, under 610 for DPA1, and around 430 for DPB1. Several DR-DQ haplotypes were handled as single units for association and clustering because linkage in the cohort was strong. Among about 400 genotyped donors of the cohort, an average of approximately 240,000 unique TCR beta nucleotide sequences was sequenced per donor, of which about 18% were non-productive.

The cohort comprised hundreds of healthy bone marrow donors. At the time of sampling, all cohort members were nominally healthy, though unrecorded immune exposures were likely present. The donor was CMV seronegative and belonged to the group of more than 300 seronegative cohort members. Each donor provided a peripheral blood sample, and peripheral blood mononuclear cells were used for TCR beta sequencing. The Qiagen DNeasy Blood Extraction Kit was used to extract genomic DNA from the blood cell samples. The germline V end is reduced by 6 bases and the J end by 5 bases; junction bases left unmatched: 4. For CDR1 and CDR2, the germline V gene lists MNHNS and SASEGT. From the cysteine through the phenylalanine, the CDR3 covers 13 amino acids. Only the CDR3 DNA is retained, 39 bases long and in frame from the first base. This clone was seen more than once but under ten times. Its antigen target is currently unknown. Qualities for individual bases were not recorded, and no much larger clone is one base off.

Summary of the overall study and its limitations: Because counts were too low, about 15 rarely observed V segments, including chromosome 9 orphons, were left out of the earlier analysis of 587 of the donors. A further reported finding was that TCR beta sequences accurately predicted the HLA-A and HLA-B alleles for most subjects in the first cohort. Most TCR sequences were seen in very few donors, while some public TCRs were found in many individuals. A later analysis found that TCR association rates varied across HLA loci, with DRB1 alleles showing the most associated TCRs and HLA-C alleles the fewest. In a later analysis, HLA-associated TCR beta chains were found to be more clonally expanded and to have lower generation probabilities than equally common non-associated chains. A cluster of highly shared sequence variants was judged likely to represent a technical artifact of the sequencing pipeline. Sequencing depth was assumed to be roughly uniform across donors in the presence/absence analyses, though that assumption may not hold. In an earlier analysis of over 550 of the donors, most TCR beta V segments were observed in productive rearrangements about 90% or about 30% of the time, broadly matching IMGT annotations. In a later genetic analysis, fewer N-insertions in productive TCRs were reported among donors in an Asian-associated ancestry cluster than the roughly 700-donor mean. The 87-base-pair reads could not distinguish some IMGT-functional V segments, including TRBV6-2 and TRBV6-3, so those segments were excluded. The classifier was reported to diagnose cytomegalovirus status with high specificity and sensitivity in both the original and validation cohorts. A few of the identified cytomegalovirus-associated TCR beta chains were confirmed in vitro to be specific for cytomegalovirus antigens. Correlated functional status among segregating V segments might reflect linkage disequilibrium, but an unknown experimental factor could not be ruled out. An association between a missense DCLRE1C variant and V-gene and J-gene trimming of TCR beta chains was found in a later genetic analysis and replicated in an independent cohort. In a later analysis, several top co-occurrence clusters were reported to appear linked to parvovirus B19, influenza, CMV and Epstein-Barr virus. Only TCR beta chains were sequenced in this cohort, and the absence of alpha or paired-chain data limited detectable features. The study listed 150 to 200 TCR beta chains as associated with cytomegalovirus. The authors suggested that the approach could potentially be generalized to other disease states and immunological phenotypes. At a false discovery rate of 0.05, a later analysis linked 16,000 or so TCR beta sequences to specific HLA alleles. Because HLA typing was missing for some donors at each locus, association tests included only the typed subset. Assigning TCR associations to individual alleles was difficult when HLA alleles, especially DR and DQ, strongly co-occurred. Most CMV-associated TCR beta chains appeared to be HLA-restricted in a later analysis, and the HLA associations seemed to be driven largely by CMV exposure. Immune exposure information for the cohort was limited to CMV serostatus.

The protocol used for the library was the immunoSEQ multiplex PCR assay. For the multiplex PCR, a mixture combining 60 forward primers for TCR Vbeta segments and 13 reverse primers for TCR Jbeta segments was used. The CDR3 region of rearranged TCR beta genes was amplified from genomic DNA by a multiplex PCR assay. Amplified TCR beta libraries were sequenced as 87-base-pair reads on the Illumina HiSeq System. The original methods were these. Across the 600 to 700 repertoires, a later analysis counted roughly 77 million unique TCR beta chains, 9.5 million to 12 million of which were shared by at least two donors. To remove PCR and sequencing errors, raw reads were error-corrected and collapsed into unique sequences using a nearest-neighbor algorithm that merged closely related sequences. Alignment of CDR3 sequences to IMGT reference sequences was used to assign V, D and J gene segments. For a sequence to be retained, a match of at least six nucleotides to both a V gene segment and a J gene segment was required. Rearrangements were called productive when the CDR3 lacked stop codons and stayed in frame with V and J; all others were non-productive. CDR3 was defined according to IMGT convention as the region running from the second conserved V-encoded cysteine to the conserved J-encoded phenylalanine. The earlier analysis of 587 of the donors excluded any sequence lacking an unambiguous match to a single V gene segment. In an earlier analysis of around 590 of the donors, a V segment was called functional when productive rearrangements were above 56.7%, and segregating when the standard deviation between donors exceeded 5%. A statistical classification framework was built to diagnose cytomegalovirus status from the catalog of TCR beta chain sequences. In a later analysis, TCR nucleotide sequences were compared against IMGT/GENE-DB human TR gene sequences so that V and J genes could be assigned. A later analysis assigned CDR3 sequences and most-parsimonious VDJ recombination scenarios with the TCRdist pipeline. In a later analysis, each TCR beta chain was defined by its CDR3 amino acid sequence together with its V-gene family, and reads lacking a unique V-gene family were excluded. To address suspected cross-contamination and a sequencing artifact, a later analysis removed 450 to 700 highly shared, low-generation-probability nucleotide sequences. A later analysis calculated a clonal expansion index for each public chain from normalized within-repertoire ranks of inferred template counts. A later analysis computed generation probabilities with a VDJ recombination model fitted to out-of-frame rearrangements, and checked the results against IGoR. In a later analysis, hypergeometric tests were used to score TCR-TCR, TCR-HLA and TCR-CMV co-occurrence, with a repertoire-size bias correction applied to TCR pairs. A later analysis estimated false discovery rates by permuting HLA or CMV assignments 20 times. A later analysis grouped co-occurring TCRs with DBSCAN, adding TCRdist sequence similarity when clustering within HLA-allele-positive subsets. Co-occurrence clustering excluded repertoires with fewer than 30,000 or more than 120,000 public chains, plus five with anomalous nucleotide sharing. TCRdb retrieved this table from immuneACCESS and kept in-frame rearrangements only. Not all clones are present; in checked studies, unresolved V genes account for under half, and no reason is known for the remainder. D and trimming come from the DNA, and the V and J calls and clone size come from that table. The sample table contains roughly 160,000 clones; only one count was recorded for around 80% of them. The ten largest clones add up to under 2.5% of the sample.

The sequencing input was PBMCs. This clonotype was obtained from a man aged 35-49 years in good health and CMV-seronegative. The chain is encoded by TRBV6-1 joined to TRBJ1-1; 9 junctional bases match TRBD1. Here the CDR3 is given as CASSLQGATEAFF. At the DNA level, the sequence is TGTGCCAGCAGCCTACAGGGGGCAACTGAAGCTTTCTTT.